The present entry profiles one T cell receptor (beta chain) with its context. Its antigen is undetermined. The sample belongs to a study of circulating and synovial CD4+ cells in juvenile arthritis. CDR1 is SGHTA and CDR2 is FQGTGA in the germline V gene. Trimming cost V 5 bases and J 4 bases; bases outside gene matches: 7. This CDR3 spans 15 amino acids. Some clones are missing from TCRdb's copy, which holds only in-frame ones; the method was immunoSEQ multiplex PCR. The table lists 34,000 or so clones, approximately 93% of them singletons. Study-wide points: Compared with bulk blood, circulating pathogenic-like lymphocytes shared substantially more CDR3 sequences with synovial T cells.

This chain joins TRBV7-3 and TRBJ1-1, with TRBD1 identical over 10 bases. Sequencing was performed on CD4+ T cells from blood. The source of this sequence is a human donor with juvenile idiopathic arthritis. CDR3 nucleotide sequence: TGTGCCAGCAGCCCCGCGACAGGGGGCCCCACTGAAGCTTTCTTT. Protein sequence: CASSPATGGPTEAFF.